Presented here are 24 T cell receptor beta chains from one specimen sequenced in a study of identifying expanded T cells in peripheral blood. Produced via immunoSEQ multiplex PCR; TCRdb's table is partial and in-frame only. The table has some 120,000 clones, approximately 84% seen once. The specimen was blood. The receptors come from a person aged 18-69 years in good health.

V and J are TRBV10-3 and TRBJ2-7, with 9 bases that match TRBD1. CDR1 ENHRY and CDR2 SYGVKD come from the germline V gene. The junction had 4 bases not matched to a gene; V was cut back by 4 bases and J by 3 bases. The CDR3 spans 14 residues. The CDR3 reads CAISGAGQGYEQYF. The CDR3 DNA is TGTGCCATCAGTGGGGCGGGACAGGGCTACGAGCAGTACTTC.

This clone was found a few times. The V call is TRBV5-5, the J call TRBJ2-1; D not resolved. The CDR3 is 12 residues long. V lost 7 bases, J lost 6 bases, and 11 bases lay in between. Germline V lookup: CDR1 SGHKS, CDR2 YYEKEE (reference sequence). The CDR3 protein is CASHVTRNEQFF. The CDR3 coding sequence is TGTGCCAGCCACGTCACCCGCAATGAGCAGTTCTTC. The entire variable domain, with the rest obtained from reference TRBV5-5 and TRBJ2-1, is as follows: DAGVTQSPTHLIKTRGQQVTLRCSPISGHKSVSWYQQVLGQGPQFIFQYYEKEERGRGNFPDRFSARQFPNYSSELNVNALLLGDSALYLCASHVTRNEQFFGPGTRLTVL.

This clone has only a few counts. The chain recombines TRBV30 with TRBJ1-5, with D hard to call. The CDR3 loop spans 13 amino acids. Trimming left V 1 base short and J 11 bases short, with 15 bases between. Germline values: CDR1 GTSNPN, CDR2 SVGIG (reference sequence). CDR3 residues: CAWSEQSSTAQHF. The CDR3 region has the DNA TGTGCCTGGAGTGAACAGTCCTCAACTGCCCAGCATTTT.

The chain joins TRBV6-5 to TRBJ1-5, with a tentative D call TRBD1 (6 bases). The CDR3 is made up of 15 amino acids. The ends were cut back, 6 bases at V and 0 bases at J, with 12 bases in the middle. The germline V gene has CDR1 MNHEY and CDR2 SVGAGI. The chain's CDR3 is CASSLTGYSNQPQHF. The CDR3 DNA follows: TGTGCCAGCAGCTTAACAGGGTATAGCAATCAGCCCCAGCATTTT.

The gene calls are TRBV6-5 and TRBJ1-1; D is possibly TRBD1 (6 bases). Trimming left V 2 bases short and J 7 bases short, with 14 bases between. Germline assignment: CDR1 MNHEY and CDR2 SVGAGI. The CDR3 length is 14 residues. The CDR3: CASSYQGLRGEAFF. The CDR3 DNA is TGTGCCAGCAGTTACCAGGGGTTAAGGGGTGAAGCTTTCTTT.

This clone occurred once. The chain has TRBV5-3 and TRBJ2-7; 8 bases are a match to TRBD1. TRBV5-3 is reported as an ORF; its role is uncertain. CDR3 size: 17 residues. The ends lost 3 bases at V and 2 bases at J; junction bases unmatched: 13. CDR3 DNA sequence: TGTGCCAGAAGCTACCCCTGCCCAGGGGGCTCCCCCTACGAGCAGTACTTC. Translating gives CARSYPCPGGSPYEQYF.

The CDR3: CASRTGNRETQYF. CDR3 sequence (DNA): TGCGCCAGCAGAACAGGGAATAGGGAGACCCAGTACTTC. The rearrangement uses TRBV5-1 and TRBJ2-5; weak D call: TRBD1 (6 bases). Trimming removed 5 bases at V and 5 bases at J, with 13 bases between. Per germline, CDR1 SGHRS and CDR2 YFSETQ. This CDR3 has 13 residues.

This clone occurred once. The rearrangement uses TRBV5-4 and TRBJ1-2; 7 bases match TRBD1. The J segment lost 4 bases and the V segment lost 3 bases, leaving 6 bases of the junction unmatched. The CDR3 sequence is 14 residues long. Germline CDR1 and CDR2: SGHNT and YYREEE (reference sequence). The CDR3 spells CASSSNRGSYGYTF. CDR3 nucleotides: TGTGCCAGCAGCTCCAACAGGGGTAGCTATGGCTACACCTTC.

Many counts were recorded for this clone. CDR3 region: CASSVSGVDYGYTF. The CDR3 nucleotides read TGTGCCAGCAGTGTTTCGGGGGTTGACTATGGCTACACCTTC. The chain carries TRBV6-1 and TRBJ1-2, with D perhaps matching TRBD1 (5 bases). Trimming took 4 bases from V and 3 from J, leaving 12 bases between them. This CDR3 comprises 14 residues. Germline V gives CDR1 MNHNS, CDR2 SASEGT.

V usage is TRBV4-3 and J usage is TRBJ1-1; 10 nucleotides align to TRBD1. This CDR3 region has 14 residues. Germline trimming cut 0 bases from V and 11 bases from J; bases unmatched to any gene: 6. The germline V gene encodes CDR1 LGHNA and CDR2 YSLEER. CDR3 bases: TGCGCCAGCAGCCAAGATCACGACAGGGGGCTTGCTTTCTTT. Translated: CASSQDHDRGLAFF.

The chain employs TRBV19 and TRBJ1-1; a weak D match, TRBD1 (6 bases). Germline CDR1 is LNHDA and CDR2 is SQIVND (reference sequence). Trimming removed 5 bases at V and 5 bases at J, with 15 bases between. This CDR3 has 14 residues. The CDR3 protein is CASSLTGMGTEAFF. CDR3 sequence (DNA): TGTGCCAGTAGTTTAACAGGGATGGGTACTGAAGCTTTCTTT.

The rearrangement links TRBV6-5 to TRBJ1-5; 7 nucleotides agree with TRBD1. Germline assignment: CDR1 MNHEY and CDR2 SVGAGI. Germline trimming cut 5 bases from V and 7 bases from J; bases unmatched to any gene: 11. This CDR3 has 15 residues. CDR3 sequence reads: CASSHTRTGGQPQHF. The DNA for the CDR3 is TGTGCCAGCAGTCATACCCGGACAGGAGGGCAGCCCCAGCATTTT.

The rearrangement uses TRBV4-3 and TRBJ2-1; D call uncertain. V was clipped by 4 bases and J by 7 bases, with 14 bases between them. Per germline, CDR1 LGHNA and CDR2 YSLEER. This CDR3 is 14 amino acids long. DNA of the CDR3: TGCGCCAGCAGCCCATTCCTTTCTACGAATGAGCAGTTCTTC. Protein sequence: CASSPFLSTNEQFF.

The rearrangement uses TRBV5-4 and TRBJ1-1; D may be TRBD1 (5 bases). Germline CDR1 and CDR2: SGHNT and YYREEE (reference sequence). Trimming took 2 bases from V and 3 from J, leaving 14 bases between them. The CDR3 has 15 amino acids. The CDR3, as DNA: TGTGCCAGCAGCTTCAAGGGCCAGGGATACACTGAAGCTTTCTTT. Translation gives CASSFKGQGYTEAFF.

This chain connects TRBV14 to TRBJ2-3; the D gene is possibly TRBD2 (6 bases). Germline loops: CDR1 SGHDN, CDR2 FVKESK. Trimming removed 0 bases from V and 4 bases from J, with 17 bases in between. The CDR3 covers 17 residues. In DNA form, the CDR3 reads TGTGCCAGCAGCCAAGATTACTGGCCAGGAGGGGCAGATACGCAGTATTTT. This encodes CASSQDYWPGGADTQYF.

J is TRBJ2-1 and V is TRBV6-1; 9 bases fit TRBD1. V shed 2 bases and J 3 bases; nucleotides not matched to a gene: 2. Germline assignment: CDR1 MNHNS and CDR2 SASEGT. The CDR3 spans 15 residues. DNA for the CDR3: TGTGCCAGCAGTGAATGGACAGGGGACTACAATGAGCAGTTCTTC. It codes for CASSEWTGDYNEQFF.

The chain combines TRBV7-9 with TRBJ2-6; possibly TRBD1 or TRBD2 for D (6 bases each). Trimming took off 6 bases at V and 2 bases at J, with 17 bases between the two ends. The CDR3 contains 17 residues. The germline gives CDR1 SEHNR, CDR2 FQNEAQ (reference sequence). CDR3 residues: CASSPLPEGAGANVLTF. In nucleotides, the CDR3 is TGTGCCAGCAGTCCATTACCGGAGGGGGCTGGGGCCAACGTCCTGACTTTC.

The table lists this clone with a few counts. This sequence joins TRBV10-3 and TRBJ1-3; 7 positions match TRBD1. Trimming cost V 10 bases and J 8 bases; bases outside gene matches: 11. This CDR3 is 13 amino acids long. Germline V gene lookup returns CDR1 ENHRY and CDR2 SYGVKD. CDR3 loop: CATWTGPTDTIYF. The CDR3, as DNA: TGTGCCACGTGGACAGGACCGACGGACACCATATATTTT.

The chain links TRBV19 to TRBJ2-2; D is unresolved. The length of the CDR3 is 16 residues. Germline CDR1 is LNHDA and CDR2 is SQIVND (reference sequence). Trimming shortened V by 3 bases and J by 0 bases, and 11 bases separated the two germline ends. The CDR3 loop is CASSMSLLANTGELFF. DNA for the CDR3: TGTGCCAGTAGTATGTCCCTTCTGGCGAACACCGGGGAGCTGTTTTTT.

The V gene is TRBV5-6, the J gene TRBJ2-2; D perhaps matches TRBD2 (5 bases). V lost 0 bases to trimming and J lost 4 bases, with 7 bases between them. The CDR3 has 14 amino acids. CDR1 is SGHDT and CDR2 is YYEEEE in the germline V gene. DNA for the CDR3: TGTGCCAGCAGCTTGGATGGAGGCACCGGGGAGCTGTTTTTT. Its translation: CASSLDGGTGELFF. Supplemented by reference TRBV5-6 and TRBJ2-2, the full variable domain reads DAGVTQSPTHLIKTRGQQVTLRCSPKSGHDTVSWYQQALGQGPQFIFQYYEEEERQRGNFPDRFSGHQFPNYSSELNVNALLLGDSALYLCASSLDGGTGELFFGEGSRLTVL.

The rearrangement links TRBV11-1 to TRBJ1-1; D is unclear. The length of the CDR3 is 16 residues. The germline V gene has CDR1 SGHAT and CDR2 FQDESV (reference sequence). V dropped 1 base and J dropped 4 bases, with 16 bases sitting between them. As DNA, the CDR3 is TGTGCCAGCAGCTTAGGCTTGTTTGGTCTGGGCACTGAAGCTTTCTTT. It yields the protein CASSLGLFGLGTEAFF.

This chain links TRBV11-3 with TRBJ1-6; D not resolved. Germline CDR1 and CDR2: SGHNT and YENEEA. The V gene lost 5 bases and the J gene lost 9 bases, with 11 bases spanning the gap. The CDR3 loop spans 13 amino acids. The CDR3 DNA reads TGTGCCAGCAGCCCAGACACCCGTTCACCCCTCCACTTT. Its protein product is CASSPDTRSPLHF.

The chain links TRBV7-2 to TRBJ1-1; possible D gene TRBD1, 5 bases. V dropped 5 bases and J dropped 7 bases, with 29 bases sitting between them. Per germline, CDR1 SGHTA and CDR2 FQGNSA. CDR3 length equals 18 residues. CDR3 residues: CASSRITKLRDSGVEAFF. DNA of the CDR3: TGTGCCAGCAGCCGAATCACTAAACTCCGGGACTCCGGAGTTGAAGCTTTCTTT.

This rearrangement joins TRBV5-6 to TRBJ1-1; D call uncertain. V lost 3 bases, J lost 1 base, and 10 bases lay in between. In germline, CDR1 is SGHDT, CDR2 YYEEEE. This CDR3 region has 14 residues. The DNA of the CDR3 is TGTGCCAGCAGCTACTTCGACCCGAACACTGAAGCTTTCTTT. This encodes CASSYFDPNTEAFF.